This TCR beta chain was recorded in a study of blood T cell repertoires in COVID-19. The assay was immunoSEQ multiplex PCR, and TCRdb's table has in-frame clones only and misses some. The sample holds 110,000 to 150,000 clones; 60% to 85% are singletons and the top ten take 8.6%. V dropped 7 bases and J dropped 5; count of bases not matched to a gene: 6. The CDR3 contains 13 residues. Germline V gene sequence: CDR1 MNHEY, CDR2 SVGAGI. Sequencing was carried out using peripheral blood. This chain uses TRBV6-5 with TRBJ2-3, with 7 bases matching TRBD1. This clonotype originated in a man between 50 and 59 years old with active or convalescent COVID-19. The CDR3 DNA is TGTGCCAGCACCGACAGGGTAATAGATACGCAGTATTTT. Protein sequence: CASTDRVIDTQYF.